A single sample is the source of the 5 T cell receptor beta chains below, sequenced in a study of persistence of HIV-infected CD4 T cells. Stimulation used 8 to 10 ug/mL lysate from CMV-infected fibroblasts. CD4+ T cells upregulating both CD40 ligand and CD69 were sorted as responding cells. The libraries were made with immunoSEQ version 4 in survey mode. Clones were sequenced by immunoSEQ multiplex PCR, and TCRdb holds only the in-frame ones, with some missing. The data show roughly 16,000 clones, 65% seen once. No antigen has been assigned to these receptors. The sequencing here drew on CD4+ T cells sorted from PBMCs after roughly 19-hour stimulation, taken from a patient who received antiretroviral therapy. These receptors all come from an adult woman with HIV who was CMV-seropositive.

The CDR3 DNA sequence: TGCGCCAGCAGTGATCAAGCGGGGGGGAGGGGTGAGCAGTTCTTC. Translated, it gives CASSDQAGGRGEQFF. The chain recombines TRBV10-2 with TRBJ2-1; 10 bases are a match to TRBD2. Germline CDR1 reads WSHSY; CDR2 reads SAAADI. This CDR3 comprises 15 residues. J lost 9 bases, V lost 3 bases, and 8 bases had no gene match.

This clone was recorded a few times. CDR3 amino acids: CASSSFGGSYTEAFF. In DNA, the CDR3 is TGTGCCAGTAGCTCCTTTGGGGGGTCTTACACTGAAGCTTTCTTT. V and J are TRBV19 and TRBJ1-1; weak D call: TRBD1 (5 bases). Germline CDR1 is LNHDA and CDR2 is SQIVND (reference sequence). The CDR3 is 15 residues long. Trimming took off 6 bases at V and 3 bases at J, with 17 bases between the two ends.

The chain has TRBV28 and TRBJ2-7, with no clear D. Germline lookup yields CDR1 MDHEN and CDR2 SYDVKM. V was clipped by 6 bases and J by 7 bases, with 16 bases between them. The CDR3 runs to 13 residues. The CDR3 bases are TGTGCCAGCAGCCCTCCCCGACGGTTAGAGCAGTACTTC. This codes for CASSPPRRLEQYF.

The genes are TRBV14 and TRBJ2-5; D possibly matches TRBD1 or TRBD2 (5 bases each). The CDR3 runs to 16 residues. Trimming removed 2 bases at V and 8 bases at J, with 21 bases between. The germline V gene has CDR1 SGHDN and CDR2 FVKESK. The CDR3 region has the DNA TGTGCCAGCAGCCAAACCCCCGGGACCCCTGTGAATACCCAGTACTTC. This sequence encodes CASSQTPGTPVNTQYF. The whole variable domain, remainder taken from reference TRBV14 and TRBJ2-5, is EAGVTQFPSHSVIEKGQTVTLRCDPISGHDNLYWYRRVMGKEIKFLLHFVKESKQDESGMPNNRFLAERTGGTYSTLKVQPAELEDSGVYFCASSQTPGTPVNTQYFGPGTRLLVL.

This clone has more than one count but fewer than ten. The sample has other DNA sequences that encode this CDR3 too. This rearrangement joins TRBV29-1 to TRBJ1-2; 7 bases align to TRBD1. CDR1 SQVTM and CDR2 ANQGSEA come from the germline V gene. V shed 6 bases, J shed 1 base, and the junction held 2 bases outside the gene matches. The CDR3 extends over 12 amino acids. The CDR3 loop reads CSVSGGNYGYTF. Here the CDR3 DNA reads TGCAGCGTATCAGGGGGTAACTATGGCTACACCTTC.